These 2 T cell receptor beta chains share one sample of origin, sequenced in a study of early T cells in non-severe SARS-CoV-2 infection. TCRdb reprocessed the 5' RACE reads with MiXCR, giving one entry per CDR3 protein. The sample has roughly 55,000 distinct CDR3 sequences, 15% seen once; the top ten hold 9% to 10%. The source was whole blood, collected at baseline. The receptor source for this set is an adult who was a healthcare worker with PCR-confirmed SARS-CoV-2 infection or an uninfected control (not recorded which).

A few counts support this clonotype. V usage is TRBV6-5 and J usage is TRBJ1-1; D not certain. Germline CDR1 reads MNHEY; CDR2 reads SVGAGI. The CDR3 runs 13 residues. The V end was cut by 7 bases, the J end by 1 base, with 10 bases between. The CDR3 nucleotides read TGTGCCAGCATCGGACTTTCGAACACTGAAGCTTTCTTT. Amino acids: CASIGLSNTEAFF.

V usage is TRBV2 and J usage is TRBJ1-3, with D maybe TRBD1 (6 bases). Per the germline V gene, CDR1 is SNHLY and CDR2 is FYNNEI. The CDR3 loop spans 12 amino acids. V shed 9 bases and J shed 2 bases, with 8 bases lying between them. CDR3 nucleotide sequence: TGTGCCAGGTCAGGGGCTGGAAACACCATATATTTT. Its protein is CARSGAGNTIYF.